This entry lists 13 T cell receptor beta chains sequenced from one sample in a study of OX40 agonist ivuxolimab in advanced cancers. This table comes from immunoSEQ multiplex PCR, and its TCRdb copy is limited to in-frame clones, with some not included. The sample carries some 11,000 clones, more than 60% recorded once. The sequences come from CD4+ or CD8+ T cells sorted from blood, collected in a trial of the OX40 agonist ivuxolimab. These receptors were obtained from an adult with an advanced solid tumor such as melanoma, head and neck, liver or kidney cancer.

The gene calls are TRBV2 and TRBJ2-2; no clear D gene. This CDR3 region has 12 residues. Germline V gene sequence: CDR1 SNHLY, CDR2 FYNNEI. The ends were cut back, 6 bases at V and 7 bases at J, with 9 bases in the middle. The CDR3, as DNA: TGTGCCAGCAGATACACGGGCGGGGAGCTGTTTTTT. It specifies CASRYTGGELFF.

J is TRBJ1-1 and V is TRBV29-1; TRBD1 matches at 8 bases. Germline trimming cut 7 bases from V and 6 bases from J; bases unmatched to any gene: 7. The CDR3 loop spans 12 amino acids. Germline CDR1 reads SQVTM; CDR2 reads ANQGSEA. The CDR3 DNA is TGCAGCGGGACAGGGCGGAGGGCTGAAGCTTTCTTT. This encodes CSGTGRRAEAFF.

This clone appeared a single time. The rearrangement joins TRBV9 to TRBJ1-1; D gene uncertain. The length of the CDR3 is 13 residues. Trimming stripped 0 bases from V and 1 base from J, with 4 bases between. Germline V gene lookup returns CDR1 SGDLS and CDR2 YYNGEE. CDR3 in DNA: TGTGCCAGCAGCGTAGCAGGGAACACTGAAGCTTTCTTT. This gives the protein CASSVAGNTEAFF.

The V gene is TRBV30, the J gene TRBJ2-3; TRBD2 agrees at 8 bases. The CDR3 loop spans 15 amino acids. Trimming at V came to 5 bases and at J to 6 bases, leaving 13 bases not matched to a gene. CDR1 and CDR2 (germline): GTSNPN, SVGIG (reference sequence). The CDR3 loop is CAWSPWGLGSDTQYF. The DNA of the CDR3 is TGTGCCTGGTCCCCATGGGGACTAGGGTCGGATACGCAGTATTTT.

This chain uses TRBV5-6 with TRBJ1-4; a weak D match, TRBD1 (6 bases). The CDR3 sequence is 15 residues long. The germline V and J ends were trimmed by 0 bases and 5 bases, with 11 bases remaining between them. Germline V CDR1 and CDR2: SGHDT, YYEEEE. CDR3 sequence (DNA): TGTGCCAGCAGCTTGGGGACAGAGGTAAATGAAAAACTGTTTTTT. This sequence encodes CASSLGTEVNEKLFF.

CDR3 sequence (DNA): TGCGCCAGCAGCTTCTGGACCCTTGACTCTGGGGCCAACGTCCTGACTTTC. Translation gives CASSFWTLDSGANVLTF. The rearrangement links TRBV5-1 to TRBJ2-6; D call uncertain. The CDR3 extends over 17 amino acids. The V end was cut by 2 bases, the J end by 0 bases, with 12 bases between. Germline CDR1 is SGHRS and CDR2 is YFSETQ.

The J gene is TRBJ2-2, the V gene TRBV6-1; 9 bases map to TRBD1. Germline V gene sequence: CDR1 MNHNS, CDR2 SASEGT. The CDR3 covers 16 residues. J gave up 4 bases and V 1 base, and 4 bases lay outside the gene matches. DNA of the CDR3: TGTGCCAGCAGTGAAGGGGCGGGACAGGGCACCGGGGAGCTGTTTTTT. Its protein product is CASSEGAGQGTGELFF.

This clone has a single count. At one end the junction does not follow the germline gene, possibly because of a read error. The chain has TRBV2 and TRBJ2-6; 13 nucleotides align to TRBD2. The CDR3 has 17 amino acids. Germline V gene sequence: CDR1 SNHLY, CDR2 FYNNEI. DNA of the CDR3: TGTGCCACCAGTGATGGACTAGCGGGAGCCTGGGCCAACGTCCTGACTTTC. Protein: CATSDGLAGAWANVLTF.

The rearrangement uses TRBV29-1 and TRBJ2-7, with 10 bases that match TRBD2. J lost 7 bases, V lost 7 bases, and 10 bases had no gene match. The CDR3 totals 13 residues. Germline values: CDR1 SQVTM, CDR2 ANQGSEA. CDR3 in amino acids: CSAQAGGPREQYF. The CDR3, as DNA: TGCAGCGCTCAAGCGGGAGGGCCCCGGGAGCAGTACTTC.

This clone has just a few counts. The genes are TRBV5-5 and TRBJ1-2; 7 bases line up with TRBD1. The ends lost 3 bases at V and 9 bases at J; junction bases unmatched: 8. The CDR3 loop spans 13 amino acids. Germline values: CDR1 SGHKS, CDR2 YYEKEE (reference sequence). CDR3 protein: CASSSPGQPSYTF. DNA of the CDR3: TGTGCCAGCAGCTCCCCGGGACAGCCGAGCTACACCTTC.

The chain is built from TRBV6-5 and TRBJ1-5; no clear D. CDR1 and CDR2 from the germline V gene are MNHEY and SVGAGI. The CDR3 covers 14 residues. V dropped 5 bases and J dropped 4 bases, with 12 bases sitting between them. The CDR3 bases are TGTGCCAGCAGTGTACGAGTAGTAAATCAGCCCCAGCATTTT. Translating it yields CASSVRVVNQPQHF.

This clone is a singleton in its sample. This chain uses TRBV27 with TRBJ1-2, with D possibly matching TRBD1 (6 bases). CDR3 length: 13 amino acids. V lost 6 bases, J lost 7 bases, and 15 bases lay in between. CDR1 and CDR2 (germline): MNHEY, SMNVEV (reference sequence). The CDR3 nucleotides read TGTGCCAGCAGCACGACAGGTATCGGTGGCTACACCTTC. Translating gives CASSTTGIGGYTF.

The rearrangement joins TRBV6-1 to TRBJ2-5, with unresolved D. The J call may be in error: the DNA end matches TRBJ2-7 better. The CDR3 runs 12 residues. Germline V CDR1 and CDR2: MNHNS, SASEGT. CDR3 in amino acids: CASSPGYYEQYF. CDR3 bases: TGTGCCAGCAGCCCCGGTTATTACGAGCAGTACTTC.